A selection of T cell receptor beta chains follows, all from one sample in a study of shared clonotypes between healthy human individuals. The method was immunoSEQ multiplex PCR; TCRdb's version includes in-frame clones alone and lacks a portion of them. The table lists around 750,000 clones, around 72% of them singletons. Sequencing was performed on memory CD4+ T cells sorted from blood. Receptors were obtained from a woman aged 30 to 39 in good health. Each CDR3 is given with its conserved first and last residue. Each record gives: V gene, CDR3 protein.

V gene: TRBV6-5; CDR3 protein: CASSPSGRSIYEQYF
V gene: TRBV2; CDR3 protein: CASSLDGPYEQYF
V gene: TRBV28; CDR3 protein: CASSLDPRGTQYF
V gene: TRBV5-1; CDR3 protein: CASSRDSPGLAGFTLSYEQYF
V gene: TRBV5-1; CDR3 protein: CASSLVGDGEKLFF
V gene: TRBV9; CDR3 protein: CASSVVYTGELFF
V gene: TRBV7-4; CDR3 protein: CASSLNNIGSYEQYF
V gene: TRBV4-1; CDR3 protein: CASSQVSASQHEAFF
V gene: TRBV6-1; CDR3 protein: CASNPGNYGYTF
V gene: TRBV11-2; CDR3 protein: CASSLGQGNTGELFF
V gene: TRBV5-1; CDR3 protein: CASSSDSTNEKLFF
V gene: TRBV2; CDR3 protein: CASRARDFRYEQYF
V gene: TRBV5-1; CDR3 protein: CASSLEWTGVPEQYF
V gene: TRBV7-2; CDR3 protein: CASSSNAGQKPETQYF
V gene: TRBV7-9; CDR3 protein: CASSDGRSTDTQYF
V gene: TRBV2; CDR3 protein: CASSEGRTSKWNQPQHF
V gene: TRBV7-9; CDR3 protein: CASSLSGINEKLFF
V gene: TRBV7-2; CDR3 protein: CASSLTALSYNEQFF
V gene: TRBV28; CDR3 protein: CASRLSSTGELFF
V gene: TRBV7-3; CDR3 protein: CASSLTSRTEAFF
V gene: TRBV7-6; CDR3 protein: CASSPRGTYEQYF
V gene: TRBV27; CDR3 protein: CASSLVSSRRRQETQYF
V gene: TRBV19; CDR3 protein: CASSGTGQGNEKLFF
V gene: TRBV19; CDR3 protein: CVSSIAGANTGELFF
V gene: TRBV19; CDR3 protein: CASNTRQGKSLYGYTF
V gene: TRBV9; CDR3 protein: CASSVDPGGITEAFF
V gene: TRBV5-4; CDR3 protein: CASSLEAGQSTDTQYF
V gene: TRBV28; CDR3 protein: CASSLATAGKLFF
V gene: TRBV5-1; CDR3 protein: CASSFQRTSGTNNEQFF
V gene: TRBV10-1; CDR3 protein: CASSQSQAPQETQYF
V gene: TRBV5-1; CDR3 protein: CASSPQEGTQYF
V gene: TRBV28; CDR3 protein: CASSWGTDYGYTF
V gene: TRBV11-3; CDR3 protein: CASSFDRDDNEQFF
V gene: TRBV7-8; CDR3 protein: CASSTRGQRDYEQYF
V gene: TRBV5-4; CDR3 protein: CASSEPGQGAVGYTF
V gene: TRBV2; CDR3 protein: CASRRGTSGGFGQYF
V gene: TRBV21-1; CDR3 protein: CASSQGPESNQPQHF
V gene: TRBV5-1; CDR3 protein: CASSLGDRDGNTIYF
V gene: TRBV18; CDR3 protein: CASSDYGTLNQPQHF
V gene: TRBV6-6; CDR3 protein: CASSYPRQGYYNEQFF
V gene: TRBV6-6; CDR3 protein: CASSYPGEKLFF
V gene: TRBV6-5; CDR3 protein: CASSYGGIYGYTF
V gene: TRBV7-9; CDR3 protein: CASSLGVAGEVEQYF
V gene: TRBV2; CDR3 protein: CASSVNRQGETQYF
V gene: TRBV19; CDR3 protein: CASSNRLAGGVDEQFF
V gene: TRBV30; CDR3 protein: CAWSSGLALGHNEQFF